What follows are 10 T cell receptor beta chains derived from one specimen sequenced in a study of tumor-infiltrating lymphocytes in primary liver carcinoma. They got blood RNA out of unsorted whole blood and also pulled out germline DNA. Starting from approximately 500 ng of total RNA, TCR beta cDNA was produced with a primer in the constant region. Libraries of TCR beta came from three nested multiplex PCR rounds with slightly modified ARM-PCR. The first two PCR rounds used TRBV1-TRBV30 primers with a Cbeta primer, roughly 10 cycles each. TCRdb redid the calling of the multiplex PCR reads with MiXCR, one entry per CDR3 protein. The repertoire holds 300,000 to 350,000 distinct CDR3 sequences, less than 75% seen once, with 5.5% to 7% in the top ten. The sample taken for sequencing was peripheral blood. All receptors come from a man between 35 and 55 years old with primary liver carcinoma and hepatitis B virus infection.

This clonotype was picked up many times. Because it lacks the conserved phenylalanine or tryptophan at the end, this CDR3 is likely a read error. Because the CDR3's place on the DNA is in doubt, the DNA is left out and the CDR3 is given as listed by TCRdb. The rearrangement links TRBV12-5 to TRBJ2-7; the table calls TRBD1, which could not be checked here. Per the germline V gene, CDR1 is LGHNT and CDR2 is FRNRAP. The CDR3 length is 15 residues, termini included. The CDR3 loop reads CASGLAFPTGTEVPI.

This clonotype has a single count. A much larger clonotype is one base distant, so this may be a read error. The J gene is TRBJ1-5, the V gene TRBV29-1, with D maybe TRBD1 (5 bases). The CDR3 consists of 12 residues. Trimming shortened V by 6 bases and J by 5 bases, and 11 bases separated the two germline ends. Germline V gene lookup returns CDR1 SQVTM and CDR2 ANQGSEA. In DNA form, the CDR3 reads TGCAGCGTAGGGGACGTGGATCAGCCCCAGCATTTT. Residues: CSVGDVDQPQHF.

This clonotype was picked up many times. The CDR3 protein is CASSPPGDGSPLHF. CDR3 bases: TGTGCCAGCAGCCCCCCCGGGGATGGTTCACCCCTCCACTTT. The chain uses TRBV12-3 or TRBV12-4 and TRBJ1-6, with unresolved D. Deletions cut 6 bases from V and 9 bases from J, with 15 bases between. The CDR3 length is 14 residues.

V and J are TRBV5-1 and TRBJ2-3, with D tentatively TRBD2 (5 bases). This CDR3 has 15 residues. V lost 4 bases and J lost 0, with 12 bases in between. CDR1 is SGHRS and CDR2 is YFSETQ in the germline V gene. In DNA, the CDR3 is TGCGCCAGCAGCCGGGGTGCTTTTAGCACAGATACGCAGTATTTT. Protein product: CASSRGAFSTDTQYF.

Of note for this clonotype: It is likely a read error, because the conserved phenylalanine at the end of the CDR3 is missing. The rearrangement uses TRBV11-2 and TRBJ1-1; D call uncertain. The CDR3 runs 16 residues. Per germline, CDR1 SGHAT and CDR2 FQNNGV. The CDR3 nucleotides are TGTACCAGCAGCTCAACAATATATTCAGAGAACACTAAAGCTTTCTCT. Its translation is CTSSSTIYSENTKAFS.

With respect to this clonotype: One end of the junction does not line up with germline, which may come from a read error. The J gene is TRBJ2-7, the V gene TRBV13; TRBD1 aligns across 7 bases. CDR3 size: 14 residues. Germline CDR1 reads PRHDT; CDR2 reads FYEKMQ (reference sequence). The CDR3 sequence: CASSFPRQGPEEYF. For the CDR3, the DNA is TGTGCCAGCAGCTTTCCCCGACAGGGCCCCGAGGAGTACTTC.

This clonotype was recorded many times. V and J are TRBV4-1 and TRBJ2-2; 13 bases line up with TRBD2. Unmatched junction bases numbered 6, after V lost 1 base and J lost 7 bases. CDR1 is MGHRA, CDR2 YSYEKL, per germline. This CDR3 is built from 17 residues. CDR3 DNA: TGCGCCAGCAGCCAAGGGACTAGCGGGAGCTTCGGCGGGGAGCTGTTTTTT. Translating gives CASSQGTSGSFGGELFF.

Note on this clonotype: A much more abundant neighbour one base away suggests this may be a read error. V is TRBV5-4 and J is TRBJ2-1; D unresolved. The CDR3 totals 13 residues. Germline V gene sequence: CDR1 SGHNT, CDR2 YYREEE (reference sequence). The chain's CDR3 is CASSLGGYIEQFF. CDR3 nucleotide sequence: TGTGCCAGCAGCTTGGGTGGGTACATTGAGCAGTTCTTC.

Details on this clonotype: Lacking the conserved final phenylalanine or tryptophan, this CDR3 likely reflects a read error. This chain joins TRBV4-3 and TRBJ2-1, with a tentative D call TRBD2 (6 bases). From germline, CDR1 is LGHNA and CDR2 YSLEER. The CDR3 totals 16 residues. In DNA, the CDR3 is TGCGCCGGCAGCCAAGAAAGCCGCGGGGATTACAATGAGCAGTTCTTA. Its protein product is CAGSQESRGDYNEQFL.

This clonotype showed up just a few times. The CDR3: CASSDWAKETQYF. Here the CDR3 DNA reads TGCGCCAGCAGTGATTGGGCCAAAGAGACCCAGTACTTC. The chain recombines TRBV10-2 with TRBJ2-5, with D uncertain. Trimming took off 3 bases at V and 3 bases at J, with 8 bases between the two ends. The CDR3 contains 13 residues. The germline V gene encodes CDR1 WSHSY and CDR2 SAAADI.